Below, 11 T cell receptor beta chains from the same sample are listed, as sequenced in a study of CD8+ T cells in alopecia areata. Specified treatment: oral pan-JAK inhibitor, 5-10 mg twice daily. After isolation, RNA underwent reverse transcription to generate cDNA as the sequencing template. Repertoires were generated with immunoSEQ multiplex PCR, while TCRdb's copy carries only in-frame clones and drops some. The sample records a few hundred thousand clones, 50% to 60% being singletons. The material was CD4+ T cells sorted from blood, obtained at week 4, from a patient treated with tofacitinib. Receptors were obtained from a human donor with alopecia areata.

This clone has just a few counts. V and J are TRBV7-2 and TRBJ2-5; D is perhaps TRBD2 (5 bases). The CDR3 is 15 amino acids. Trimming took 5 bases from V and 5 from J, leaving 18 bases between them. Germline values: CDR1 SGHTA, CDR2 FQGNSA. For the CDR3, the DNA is TGTGCCAGCAGCACCACTACCTCGAGAGGGGAGACCCAGTACTTC. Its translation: CASSTTTSRGETQYF.

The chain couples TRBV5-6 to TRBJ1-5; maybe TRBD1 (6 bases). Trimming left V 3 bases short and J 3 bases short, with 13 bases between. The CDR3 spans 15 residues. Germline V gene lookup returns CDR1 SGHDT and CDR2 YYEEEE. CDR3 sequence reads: CASSWGPGVNQPQHF. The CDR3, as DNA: TGTGCCAGCAGCTGGGGGCCAGGGGTCAATCAGCCCCAGCATTTT.

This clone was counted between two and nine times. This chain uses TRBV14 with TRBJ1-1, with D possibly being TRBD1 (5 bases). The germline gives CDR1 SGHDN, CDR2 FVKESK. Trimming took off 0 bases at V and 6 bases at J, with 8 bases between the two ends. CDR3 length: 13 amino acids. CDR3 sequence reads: CASSQDRGAEAFF. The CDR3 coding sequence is TGTGCCAGCAGCCAAGATCGGGGGGCTGAAGCTTTCTTT.

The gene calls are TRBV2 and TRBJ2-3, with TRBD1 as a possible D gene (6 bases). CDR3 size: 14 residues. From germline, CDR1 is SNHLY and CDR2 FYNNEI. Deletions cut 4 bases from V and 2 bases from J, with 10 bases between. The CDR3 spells CASSAQGITDTQYF. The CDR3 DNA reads TGTGCCAGCAGTGCTCAGGGGATCACAGATACGCAGTATTTT. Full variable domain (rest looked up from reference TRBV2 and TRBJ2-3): EPEVTQTPSHQVTQMGQEVILRCVPISNHLYFYWYRQILGQKVEFLVSFYNNEISEKSEIFDDQFSVERPDGSNFTLKIRSTKLEDSAMYFCASSAQGITDTQYFGPGTRLTVL.

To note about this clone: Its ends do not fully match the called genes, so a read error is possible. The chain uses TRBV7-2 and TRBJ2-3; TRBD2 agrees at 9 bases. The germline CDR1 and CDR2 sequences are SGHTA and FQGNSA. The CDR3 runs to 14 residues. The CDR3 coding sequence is TGTGCCAGCAGCGTAGCGGGGGTCACAGATACGCAGTATTTT. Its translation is CASSVAGVTDTQYF.

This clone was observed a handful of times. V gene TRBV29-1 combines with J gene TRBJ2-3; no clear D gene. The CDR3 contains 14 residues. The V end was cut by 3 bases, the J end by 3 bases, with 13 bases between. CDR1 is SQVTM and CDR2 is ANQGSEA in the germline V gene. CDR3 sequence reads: CSVDLPPITDTQYF. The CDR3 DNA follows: TGCAGCGTTGATCTTCCCCCTATTACAGATACGCAGTATTTT.

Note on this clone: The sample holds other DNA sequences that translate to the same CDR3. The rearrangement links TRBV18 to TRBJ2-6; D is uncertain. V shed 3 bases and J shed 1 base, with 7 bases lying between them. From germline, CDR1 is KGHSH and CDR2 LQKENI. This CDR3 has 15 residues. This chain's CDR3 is CASSPDRSGANVLTF. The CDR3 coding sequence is TGTGCCAGCTCACCTGACCGATCTGGGGCCAACGTCCTGACTTTC.

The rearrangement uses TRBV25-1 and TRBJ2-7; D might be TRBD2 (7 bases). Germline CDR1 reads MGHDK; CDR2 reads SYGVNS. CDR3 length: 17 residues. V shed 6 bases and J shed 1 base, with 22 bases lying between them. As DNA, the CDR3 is TGTGCCAGCAGCCCAGCCAAGGTGGGGGGGGCGTCCTACGAGCAGTACTTC. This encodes CASSPAKVGGASYEQYF.

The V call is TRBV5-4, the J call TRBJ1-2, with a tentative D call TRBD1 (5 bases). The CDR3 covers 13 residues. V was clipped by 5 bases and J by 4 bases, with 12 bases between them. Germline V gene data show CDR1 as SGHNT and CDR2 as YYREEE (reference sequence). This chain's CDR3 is CASSQGSFYGYTF. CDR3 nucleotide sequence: TGTGCCAGCAGTCAGGGCTCTTTCTATGGCTACACCTTC.

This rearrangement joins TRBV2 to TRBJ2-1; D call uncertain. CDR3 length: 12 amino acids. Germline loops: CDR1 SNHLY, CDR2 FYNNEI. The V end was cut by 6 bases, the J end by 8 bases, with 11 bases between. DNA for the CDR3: TGTGCCAGCAGCCTTAGGTGGGATGAGCAGTTCTTC. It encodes CASSLRWDEQFF.

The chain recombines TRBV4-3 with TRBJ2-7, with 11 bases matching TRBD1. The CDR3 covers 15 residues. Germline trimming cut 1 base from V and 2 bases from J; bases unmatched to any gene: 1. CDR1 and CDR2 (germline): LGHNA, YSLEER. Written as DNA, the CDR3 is TGCGCCAGCAGCCAAGGGGGACAGGGGGCCTACGAGCAGTACTTC. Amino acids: CASSQGGQGAYEQYF.